This TCR beta chain came from a study of beta chain features in type 1 diabetes. The study's findings and limits: Any HLA type influence on TCRB rearrangement was left unresolved here. Moderately but significantly shorter TCRB CDR3s were found in Type 1 diabetes patients in all four CD4+ subsets.

The isolated RNA, all of it, was reverse transcribed, so expressed TCRB transcripts were what got sequenced. The average read count of naive, central memory and regulatory T cell samples was about 3.57 million. The repertoire was sequenced with immunoSEQ multiplex PCR; TCRdb's copy has only in-frame clones and lacks some. Of hundreds of thousands of clones in the sample, around 10% were seen once. The length of the CDR3 is 12 residues. V lost 5 bases to trimming and J lost 5 bases; unmatched junction nucleotides: 2. Germline loops: CDR1 SGHTA, CDR2 FQGNSA. Sorted populations all exceeded 95% purity. Regarding this clone: Antigen unknown.

The chain is built from TRBV7-2 and TRBJ1-1; 7 bases are shared with TRBD1. Sequencing used naive CD4+ T cells from blood. This clonotype originated in a woman aged 25-40 years in good health. CDR3 residues: CASSPGGTEAFF. The CDR3 DNA is TGTGCCAGCAGCCCAGGGGGAACTGAAGCTTTCTTT. Filled out from reference TRBV7-2 and TRBJ1-1, the complete variable domain reads GAGVSQSPSNKVTEKGKDVELRCDPISGHTALYWYRQSLGQGLEFLIYFQGNSAPDKSGLPSDRFSAERTGGSVSTLTIQRTQQEDSAVYLCASSPGGTEAFFGQGTRLTVV.